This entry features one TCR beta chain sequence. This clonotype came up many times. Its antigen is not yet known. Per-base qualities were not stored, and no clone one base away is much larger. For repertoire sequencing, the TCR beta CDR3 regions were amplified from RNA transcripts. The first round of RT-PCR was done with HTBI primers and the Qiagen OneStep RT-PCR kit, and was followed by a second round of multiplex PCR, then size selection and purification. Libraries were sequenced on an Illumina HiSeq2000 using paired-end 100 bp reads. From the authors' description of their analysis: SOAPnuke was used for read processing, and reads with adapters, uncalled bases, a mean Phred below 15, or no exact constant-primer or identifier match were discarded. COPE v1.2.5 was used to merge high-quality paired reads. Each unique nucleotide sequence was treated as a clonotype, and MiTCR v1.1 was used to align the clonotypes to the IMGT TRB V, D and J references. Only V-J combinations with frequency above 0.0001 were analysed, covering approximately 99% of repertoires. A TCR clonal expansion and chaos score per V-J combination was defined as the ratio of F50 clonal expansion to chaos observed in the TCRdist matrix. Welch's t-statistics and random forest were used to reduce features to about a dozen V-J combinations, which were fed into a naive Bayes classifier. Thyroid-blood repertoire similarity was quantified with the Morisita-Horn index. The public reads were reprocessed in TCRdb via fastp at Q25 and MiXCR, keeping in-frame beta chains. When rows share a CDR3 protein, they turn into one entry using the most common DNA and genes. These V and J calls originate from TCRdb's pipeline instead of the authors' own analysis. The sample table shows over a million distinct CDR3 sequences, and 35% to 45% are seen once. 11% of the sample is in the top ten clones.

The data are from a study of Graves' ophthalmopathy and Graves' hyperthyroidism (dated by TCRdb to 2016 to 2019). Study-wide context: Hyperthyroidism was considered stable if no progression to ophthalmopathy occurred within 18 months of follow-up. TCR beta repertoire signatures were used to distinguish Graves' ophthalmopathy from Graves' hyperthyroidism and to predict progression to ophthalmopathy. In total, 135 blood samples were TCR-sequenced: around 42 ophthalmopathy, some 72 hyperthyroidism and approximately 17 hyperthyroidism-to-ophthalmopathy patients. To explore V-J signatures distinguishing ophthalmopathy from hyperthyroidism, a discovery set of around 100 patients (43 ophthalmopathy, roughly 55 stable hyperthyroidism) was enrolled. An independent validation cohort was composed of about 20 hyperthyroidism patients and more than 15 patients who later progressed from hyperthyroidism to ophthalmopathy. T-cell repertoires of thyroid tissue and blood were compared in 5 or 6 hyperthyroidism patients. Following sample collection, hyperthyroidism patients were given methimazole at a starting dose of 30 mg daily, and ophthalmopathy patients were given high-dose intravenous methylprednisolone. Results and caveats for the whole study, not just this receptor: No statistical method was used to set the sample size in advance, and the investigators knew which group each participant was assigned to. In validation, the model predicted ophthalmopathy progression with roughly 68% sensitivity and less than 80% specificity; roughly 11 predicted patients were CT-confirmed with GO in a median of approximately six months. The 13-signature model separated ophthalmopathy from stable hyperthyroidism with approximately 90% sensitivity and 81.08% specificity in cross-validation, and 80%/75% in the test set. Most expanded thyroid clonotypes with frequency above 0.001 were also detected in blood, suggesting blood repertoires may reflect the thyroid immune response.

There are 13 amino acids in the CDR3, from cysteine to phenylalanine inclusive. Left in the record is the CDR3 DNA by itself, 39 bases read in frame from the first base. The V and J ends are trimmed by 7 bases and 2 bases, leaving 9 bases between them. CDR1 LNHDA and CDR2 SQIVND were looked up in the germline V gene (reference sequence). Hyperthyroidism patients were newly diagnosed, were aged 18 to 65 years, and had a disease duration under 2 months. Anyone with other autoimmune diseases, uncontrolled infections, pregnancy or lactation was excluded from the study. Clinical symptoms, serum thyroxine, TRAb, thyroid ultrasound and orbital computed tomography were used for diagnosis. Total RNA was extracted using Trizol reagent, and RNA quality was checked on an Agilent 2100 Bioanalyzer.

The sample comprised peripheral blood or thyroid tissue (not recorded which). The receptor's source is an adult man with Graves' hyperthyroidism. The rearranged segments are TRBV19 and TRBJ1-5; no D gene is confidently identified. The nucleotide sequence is TGTGCCAGTAATCCTAGTCGCAATCAGCCCCAGCATTTT. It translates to CASNPSRNQPQHF.